The next 9 T cell receptor beta chains were all read from a single sample in a study of OX40 agonist ivuxolimab in advanced cancers. The repertoire was sequenced with immunoSEQ multiplex PCR; TCRdb's copy has only in-frame clones and lacks some. The table records 65,000 to 80,000 clones, about nine tenths of them present only once. The starting material was CD4+ or CD8+ T cells sorted from blood, obtained in a trial of the OX40 agonist ivuxolimab. All receptors derive from an adult with an advanced solid tumor such as melanoma, head and neck, liver or kidney cancer.

The chain joins TRBV7-3 to TRBJ2-1; 14 positions agree with TRBD2. The CDR3 length is 15 residues. CDR1 is SGHTA, CDR2 FQGTGA, per germline. After removal of 5 bases from V and 13 bases from J, the junction contained 10 bases not matched to a gene. CDR3 sequence reads: CASSPAGTSGRSQFF. Written as DNA, the CDR3 is TGTGCCAGCAGCCCTGCTGGGACTAGCGGGAGATCACAGTTCTTC.

This clone showed up just a few times. The chain uses TRBV13 and TRBJ1-1; D is ambiguous. From germline, CDR1 is PRHDT and CDR2 FYEKMQ (reference sequence). V was cut by 3 bases and J by 0 bases, with 5 bases left in between. The CDR3 is made up of 13 amino acids. The CDR3 sequence: CASSFQLNTEAFF. The CDR3 DNA is TGTGCCAGCAGCTTCCAATTGAACACTGAAGCTTTCTTT.

The V gene is TRBV7-9, the J gene TRBJ2-7, with 9 bases matching TRBD1. The CDR3 loop spans 16 amino acids. Germline V gene lookup returns CDR1 SEHNR and CDR2 FQNEAQ (reference sequence). V shed 1 base, J shed 6 bases, and the junction held 10 bases outside the gene matches. The CDR3 nucleotides are TGTGCCAGCAGCTTAGAGACAGGGGGGCCAAGAGGCGAGCAGTACTTC. Encoded protein: CASSLETGGPRGEQYF.

The chain couples TRBV30 to TRBJ2-7; no clear D. CDR3 length: 12 amino acids. In germline, CDR1 is GTSNPN, CDR2 SVGIG (reference sequence). V was clipped by 1 base and J by 1 base, with 5 bases between them. The CDR3 nucleotides are TGTGCCTGGAGTGGAGGATCCTACGAGCAGTACTTC. Its translation is CAWSGGSYEQYF. The entire variable domain, with the rest obtained from reference TRBV30 and TRBJ2-7, is as follows: SQTIHQWPATLVQPVGSPLSLECTVEGTSNPNLYWYRQAAGRGLQLLFYSVGIGQISSEVPQNLSASRPQDRQFILSSKKLLLSDSGFYLCAWSGGSYEQYFGPGTRLTVT.

The V gene is TRBV30, the J gene TRBJ1-4; unclear D gene. V dropped 0 bases and J dropped 7 bases, with 6 bases sitting between them. The CDR3 consists of 12 residues. Germline CDR1 reads GTSNPN; CDR2 reads SVGIG (reference sequence). CDR3 protein: CAWSVRSEKLFF. The DNA of the CDR3 is TGTGCCTGGAGTGTAAGGAGTGAAAAACTGTTTTTT.

The chain uses TRBV9 and TRBJ2-1, with 9 bases fitting TRBD2. The germline gives CDR1 SGDLS, CDR2 YYNGEE. J gave up 7 bases and V 0 bases, and 5 bases lay outside the gene matches. The CDR3 sequence is 15 residues long. The CDR3 sequence: CASSVVSGSWNEQFF. The DNA of the CDR3 is TGTGCCAGCAGCGTAGTTAGCGGGAGCTGGAATGAGCAGTTCTTC. Using reference TRBV9 and TRBJ2-1 for the parts outside the CDR3, the full variable domain is DSGVTQTPKHLITATGQRVTLRCSPRSGDLSVYWYQQSLDQGLQFLIQYYNGEERAKGNILERFSAQQFPDLHSELNLSSLELGDSALYFCASSVVSGSWNEQFFGPGTRLTVL.

V is TRBV28 and J is TRBJ2-7; 7 bases align to TRBD1. Germline loops: CDR1 MDHEN, CDR2 SYDVKM. V was pared by 2 bases and J by 5 bases, with 9 bases of the junction left unmatched. The CDR3 has 15 amino acids. The CDR3 protein is CASSLMDRSRDEQYF. The CDR3 DNA reads TGTGCCAGCAGTTTAATGGACAGGTCGAGGGACGAGCAGTACTTC.

The CDR3 sequence: CASSKLARNYGYTF. The DNA for the CDR3 is TGTGCCAGCAGCAAACTGGCACGGAACTATGGCTACACCTTC. The chain recombines TRBV21-1 with TRBJ1-2. TRBV21-1 is an annotated pseudogene. There are 14 residues in the CDR3.

The chain carries TRBV7-3 and TRBJ2-5; 11 nucleotides match TRBD1. V shed 1 base and J 4 bases; nucleotides not matched to a gene: 5. Germline loops: CDR1 SGHTA, CDR2 FQGTGA. The CDR3 contains 16 residues. CDR3 loop: CASSLNVDRGRETQYF. In DNA form, the CDR3 reads TGTGCCAGCAGCTTAAATGTGGACAGGGGGCGAGAGACCCAGTACTTC.